What follows is one TCR beta chain and its context. Its target is not known. Authors' analysis steps: Junction-only sequences produced by ImmunoSEQ had no quality scores, so filtering differed. Generated by immunoSEQ multiplex PCR, the TCRdb table keeps only in-frame clones and is missing some. That table is the source of V, J and clone size, and D and trimming were worked out from the DNA. Among 600,000 or so clones, around 95% were seen once, and the ten largest hold about 0.11%. The data were taken from a study of shared clonotypes between healthy human individuals. This CDR3 has 15 residues. Between the trimmed V and J ends, which lost 3 bases and 6 bases, there was a span of 14 bases. Looked up from germline, CDR1 is ENHRY and CDR2 is SYGVKD. Findings and caveats of the study: The sharing of 4.5% to 6.5% of naive CD4 clonotypes was seen across a handful of donors. Lower generation probabilities were found for non-shared clonotypes than for those shared by all four donors.

Naive CD8 cells lacked CD45RO and underwent positive selection for CCR7, leaving out terminally differentiated effector memory CD45RA+ cells. None of the donors, who were healthy HIV-negative adults, had recently had acute infections or vaccinations. The genes are TRBV10-3 and TRBJ2-2, with a weak D call TRBD2 (5 bases). This sequence originates from a young woman in good health. The sequenced material came from naive CD8+ T cells sorted from blood. The CDR3 region has the DNA TGTGCCATCAGTGATAGGGAGATATCCCCCGGGGAGCTGTTTTTT. Amino acids: CAISDREISPGELFF.